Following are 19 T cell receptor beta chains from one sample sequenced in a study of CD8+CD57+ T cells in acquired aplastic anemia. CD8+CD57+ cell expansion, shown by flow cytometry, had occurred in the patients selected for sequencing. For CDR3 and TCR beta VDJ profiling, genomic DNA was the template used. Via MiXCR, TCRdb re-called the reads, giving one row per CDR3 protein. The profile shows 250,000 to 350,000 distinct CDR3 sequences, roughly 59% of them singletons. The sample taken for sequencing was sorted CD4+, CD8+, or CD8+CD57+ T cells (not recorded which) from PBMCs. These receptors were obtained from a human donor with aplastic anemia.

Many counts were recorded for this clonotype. The CDR3: CSVRLAGDSYNEQFF. The CDR3 DNA reads TGCAGCGTGCGATTAGCGGGAGACTCCTACAATGAGCAGTTCTTC. The chain combines TRBV29-1 with TRBJ2-1; 9 bases match TRBD2. V shed 6 bases, J shed 0 bases, and the junction held 6 bases outside the gene matches. This CDR3 contains 15 residues. The germline V gene encodes CDR1 SQVTM and CDR2 ANQGSEA.

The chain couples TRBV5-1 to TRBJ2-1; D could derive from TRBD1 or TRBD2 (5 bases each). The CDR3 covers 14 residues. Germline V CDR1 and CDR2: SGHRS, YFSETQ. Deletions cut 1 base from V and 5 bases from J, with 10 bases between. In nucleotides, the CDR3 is TGCGCCAGCAGCTTGAGACCGGGGCACAATGAGCAGTTCTTC. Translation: CASSLRPGHNEQFF.

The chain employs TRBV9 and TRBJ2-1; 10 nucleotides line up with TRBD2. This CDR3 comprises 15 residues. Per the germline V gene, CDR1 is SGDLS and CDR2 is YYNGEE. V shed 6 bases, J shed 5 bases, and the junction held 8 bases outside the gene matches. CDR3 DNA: TGTGCCAGCACCGCAAGCGGGGGGGCCCACAATGAGCAGTTCTTC. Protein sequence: CASTASGGAHNEQFF. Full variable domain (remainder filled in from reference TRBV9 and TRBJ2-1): DSGVTQTPKHLITATGQRVTLRCSPRSGDLSVYWYQQSLDQGLQFLIQYYNGEERAKGNILERFSAQQFPDLHSELNLSSLELGDSALYFCASTASGGAHNEQFFGPGTRLTVL.

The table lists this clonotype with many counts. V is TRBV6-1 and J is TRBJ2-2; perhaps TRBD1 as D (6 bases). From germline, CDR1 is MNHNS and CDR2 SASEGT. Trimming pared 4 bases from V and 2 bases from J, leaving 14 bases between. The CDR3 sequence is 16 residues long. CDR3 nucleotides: TGTGCCAGCAGTGCAACCGGGACACTAAACACCGGGGAGCTGTTTTTT. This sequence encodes CASSATGTLNTGELFF.

For the CDR3, the DNA is TGTGCCAGCAGCTTAGAATTCTCCACGCAGTATTTT. Protein: CASSLEFSTQYF. The J gene is TRBJ2-3, the V gene TRBV7-2; D unresolved. Germline assignment: CDR1 SGHTA and CDR2 FQGNSA. Trimming left V 1 base short and J 9 bases short, with 8 bases between. The CDR3 is 12 residues long.

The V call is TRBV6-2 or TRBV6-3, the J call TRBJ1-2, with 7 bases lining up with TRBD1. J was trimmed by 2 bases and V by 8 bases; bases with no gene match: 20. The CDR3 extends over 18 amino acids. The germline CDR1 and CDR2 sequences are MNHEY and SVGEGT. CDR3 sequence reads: CASFRKPSPGQTNYGYTF. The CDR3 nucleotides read TGTGCCAGCTTTCGAAAACCTTCCCCGGGACAGACGAACTATGGCTACACCTTC.

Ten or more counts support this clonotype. The CDR3 sequence: CASSGQGAGTEAFF. CDR3 bases: TGTGCCAGCAGTGGACAGGGGGCTGGCACTGAAGCTTTCTTT. The chain is built from TRBV6-1 and TRBJ1-1, with 10 bases aligning to TRBD1. V lost 4 bases to trimming and J lost 4 bases; unmatched junction nucleotides: 3. This CDR3 is 14 amino acids long. The V gene's germline CDR1 is MNHNS and CDR2 SASEGT.

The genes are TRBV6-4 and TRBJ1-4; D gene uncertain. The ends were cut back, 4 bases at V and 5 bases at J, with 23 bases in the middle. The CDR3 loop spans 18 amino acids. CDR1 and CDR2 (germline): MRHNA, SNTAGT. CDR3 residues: CASSVRVLQRTQNEKLFF. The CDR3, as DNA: TGTGCCAGCAGTGTTAGGGTGTTACAGAGAACTCAAAATGAAAAACTGTTTTTT.

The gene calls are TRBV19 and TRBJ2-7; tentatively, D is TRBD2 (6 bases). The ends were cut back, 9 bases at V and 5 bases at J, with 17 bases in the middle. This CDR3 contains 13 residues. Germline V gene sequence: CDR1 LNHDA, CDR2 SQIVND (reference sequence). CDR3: CASSLGGTDEQYF. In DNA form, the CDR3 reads TGTGCCAGCAGCTTAGGAGGGACGGACGAGCAGTACTTC.

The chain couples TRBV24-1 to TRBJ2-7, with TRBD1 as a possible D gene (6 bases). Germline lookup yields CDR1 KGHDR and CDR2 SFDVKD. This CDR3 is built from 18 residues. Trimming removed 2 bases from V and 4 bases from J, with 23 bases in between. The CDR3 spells CATSDSTPDRKGMYEQYF. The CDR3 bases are TGTGCCACCAGTGATTCAACTCCGGACAGAAAGGGGATGTACGAGCAGTACTTC.

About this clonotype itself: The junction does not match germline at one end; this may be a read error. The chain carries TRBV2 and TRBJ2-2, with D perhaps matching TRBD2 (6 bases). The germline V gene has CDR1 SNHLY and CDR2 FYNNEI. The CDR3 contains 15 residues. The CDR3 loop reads CASSHLKDNTGGLFF. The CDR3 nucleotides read TGTGCCAGCAGTCACCTCAAGGACAACACCGGGGGGCTGTTTTTT.

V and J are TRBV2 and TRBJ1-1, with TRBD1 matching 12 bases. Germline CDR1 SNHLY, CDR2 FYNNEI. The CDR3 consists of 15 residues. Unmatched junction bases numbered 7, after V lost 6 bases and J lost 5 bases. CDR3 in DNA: TGTGCCAGCAGGCCGGGACAGGGGGCGAGGACTGAAGCTTTCTTT. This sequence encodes CASRPGQGARTEAFF.

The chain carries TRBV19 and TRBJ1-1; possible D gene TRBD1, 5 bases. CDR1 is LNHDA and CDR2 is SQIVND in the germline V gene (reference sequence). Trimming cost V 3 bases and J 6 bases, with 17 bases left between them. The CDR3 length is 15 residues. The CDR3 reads CASSIGGGGDPEAFF. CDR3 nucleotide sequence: TGTGCCAGTAGTATTGGGGGAGGAGGGGACCCTGAAGCTTTCTTT.

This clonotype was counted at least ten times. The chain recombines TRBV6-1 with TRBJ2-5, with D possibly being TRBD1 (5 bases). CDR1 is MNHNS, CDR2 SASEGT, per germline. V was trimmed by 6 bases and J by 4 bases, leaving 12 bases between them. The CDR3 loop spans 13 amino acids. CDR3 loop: CASSKSGPETQYF. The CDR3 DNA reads TGTGCCAGCAGCAAGTCAGGGCCAGAGACCCAGTACTTC.

CDR3 residues: CSAKKQGRLDQYF. The DNA for the CDR3 is TGCAGTGCTAAAAAACAGGGAAGGTTGGATCAGTACTTC. The chain couples TRBV20-1 to TRBJ2-5; D perhaps matches TRBD1 (6 bases). Per the germline V gene, CDR1 is DFQATT and CDR2 is SNEGSKA (reference sequence). Trimming removed 4 bases at V and 11 bases at J, with 20 bases between. The CDR3 contains 13 residues.

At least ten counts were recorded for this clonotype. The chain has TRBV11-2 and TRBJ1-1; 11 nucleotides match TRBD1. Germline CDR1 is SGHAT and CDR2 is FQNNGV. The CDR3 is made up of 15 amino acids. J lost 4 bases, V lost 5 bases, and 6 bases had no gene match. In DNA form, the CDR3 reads TGTGCCAGCAGCCATCCCGGGACAGGGGGCACTGAAGCTTTCTTT. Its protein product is CASSHPGTGGTEAFF.

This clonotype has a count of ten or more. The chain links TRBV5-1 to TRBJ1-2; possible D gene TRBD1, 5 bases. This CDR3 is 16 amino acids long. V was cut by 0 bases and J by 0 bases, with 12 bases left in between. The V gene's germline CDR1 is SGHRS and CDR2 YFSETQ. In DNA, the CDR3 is TGCGCCAGCAGCTTGGAATACAGGAGATCTAACTATGGCTACACCTTC. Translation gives CASSLEYRRSNYGYTF.

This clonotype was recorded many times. Here the CDR3 DNA reads TGCGCCAGCAGCGCGAGAGGTACGGGGGCCGGGGAGCTGTTTTTT. Its translation is CASSARGTGAGELFF. The genes are TRBV5-1 and TRBJ2-2, with a possible D match to TRBD2 (6 bases). The CDR3 extends over 15 amino acids. Trimming cost V 4 bases and J 6 bases, with 16 bases left between them. Germline V gene sequence: CDR1 SGHRS, CDR2 YFSETQ.

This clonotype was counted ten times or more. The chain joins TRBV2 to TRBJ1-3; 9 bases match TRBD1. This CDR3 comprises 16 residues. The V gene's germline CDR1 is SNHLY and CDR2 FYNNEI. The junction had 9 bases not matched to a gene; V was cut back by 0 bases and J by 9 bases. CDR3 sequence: CASSEASGQGMGTIYF. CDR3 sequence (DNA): TGTGCCAGCAGTGAAGCGTCGGGACAGGGTATGGGCACCATATATTTT. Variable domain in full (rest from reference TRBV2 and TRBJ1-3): EPEVTQTPSHQVTQMGQEVILRCVPISNHLYFYWYRQILGQKVEFLVSFYNNEISEKSEIFDDQFSVERPDGSNFTLKIRSTKLEDSAMYFCASSEASGQGMGTIYFGEGSWLTVV.